In this sample, the clone carrying this T cell receptor beta chain turned up once. Its matching antigen is unknown. The data were taken from a study of vaccination and CD4 T cells after COVID-19. Study in general: The authors gave control cultures a CEFX pool, an HIV-1 Nef pool, or no peptide.

Treatment specified: approximately 11-day PBMC culture with coronavirus spike peptide pools or control peptides (ViraFEST assay). Once obtained from cultured CD4+ T cells, the DNA was sequenced using the Oncomine TCR Beta short-read assay. Genomic DNA extraction was carried out from cultured CD4+ T cells. MiXCR, run by TCRdb on the PCR reads, gives a single entry per CDR3 protein. The sample carries around 10,000 distinct CDR3 sequences, roughly 42% recorded once. V dropped 4 bases and J dropped 6 bases, with 9 bases sitting between them. Germline V lookup: CDR1 SGHNT, CDR2 YENEEA. The CDR3 is 12 amino acids.

This TCR was sampled from a human donor who had recovered from COVID-19. V and J are TRBV11-3 and TRBJ1-2; a weak D match, TRBD1 (5 bases). Sequencing input: CD4+ T cells from blood, cultured in vitro. The CDR3 bases are TGTGCCAGCAGCTCGGGGCTAGATGGCTACACCTTC. Its protein is CASSSGLDGYTF.